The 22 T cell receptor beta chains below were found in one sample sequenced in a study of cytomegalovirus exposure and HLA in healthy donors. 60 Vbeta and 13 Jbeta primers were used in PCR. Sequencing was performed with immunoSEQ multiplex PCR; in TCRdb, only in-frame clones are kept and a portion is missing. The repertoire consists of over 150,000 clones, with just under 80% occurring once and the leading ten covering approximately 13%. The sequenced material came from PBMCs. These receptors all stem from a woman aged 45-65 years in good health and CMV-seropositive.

CDR3 region: CSVATSYEQYF. The CDR3 coding sequence is TGCAGCGTTGCCACTAGCTACGAGCAGTACTTC. The V call is TRBV29-1, the J call TRBJ2-7, with D possibly TRBD2 on 5 matching bases. Germline CDR1 reads SQVTM; CDR2 reads ANQGSEA. The CDR3 sequence is 11 residues long. Trimming left V 4 bases short and J 3 bases short, with 7 bases between.

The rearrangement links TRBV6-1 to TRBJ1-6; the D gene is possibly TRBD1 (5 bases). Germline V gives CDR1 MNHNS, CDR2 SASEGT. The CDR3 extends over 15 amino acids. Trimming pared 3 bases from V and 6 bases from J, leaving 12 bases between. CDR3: CASSDQGLVNSPLHF. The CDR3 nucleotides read TGTGCCAGCAGTGACCAGGGTTTAGTTAATTCACCCCTCCACTTT.

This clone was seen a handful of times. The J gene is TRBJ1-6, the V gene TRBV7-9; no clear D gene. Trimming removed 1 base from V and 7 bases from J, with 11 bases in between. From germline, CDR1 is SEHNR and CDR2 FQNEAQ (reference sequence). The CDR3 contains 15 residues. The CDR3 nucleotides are TGTGCCAGCAGCTTAGGAGGTGTTGGGAATTCACCCCTCCACTTT. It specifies CASSLGGVGNSPLHF.

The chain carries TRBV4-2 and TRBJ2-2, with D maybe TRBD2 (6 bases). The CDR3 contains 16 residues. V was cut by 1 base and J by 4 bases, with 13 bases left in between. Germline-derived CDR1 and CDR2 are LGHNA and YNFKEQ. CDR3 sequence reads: CASSQVDGGGTGELFF. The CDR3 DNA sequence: TGTGCCAGCAGCCAAGTGGACGGGGGTGGCACCGGGGAGCTGTTTTTT.

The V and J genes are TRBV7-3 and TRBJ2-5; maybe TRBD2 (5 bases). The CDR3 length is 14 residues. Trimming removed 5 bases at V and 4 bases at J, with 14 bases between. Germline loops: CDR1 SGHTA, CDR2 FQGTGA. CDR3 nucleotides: TGTGCCAGCAGCCCTGCGGGCCGACGAGAGACCCAGTACTTC. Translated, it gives CASSPAGRRETQYF.

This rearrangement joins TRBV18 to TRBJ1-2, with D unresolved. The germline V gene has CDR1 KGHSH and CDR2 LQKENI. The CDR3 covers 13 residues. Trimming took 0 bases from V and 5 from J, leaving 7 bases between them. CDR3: CASSPPTRYGYTF. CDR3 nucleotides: TGTGCCAGCTCACCACCTACGAGGTATGGCTACACCTTC.

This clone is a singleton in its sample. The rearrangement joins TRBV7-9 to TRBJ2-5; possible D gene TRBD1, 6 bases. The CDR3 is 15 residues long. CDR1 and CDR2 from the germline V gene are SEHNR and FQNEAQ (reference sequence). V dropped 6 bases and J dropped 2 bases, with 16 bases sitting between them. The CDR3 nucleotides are TGTGCCAGCAGGGACTCAGGGGCCCAACAAGAGACCCAGTACTTC. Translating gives CASRDSGAQQETQYF.

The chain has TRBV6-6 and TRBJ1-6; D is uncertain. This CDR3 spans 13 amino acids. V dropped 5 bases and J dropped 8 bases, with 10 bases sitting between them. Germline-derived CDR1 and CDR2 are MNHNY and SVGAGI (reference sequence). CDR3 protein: CASSGPLDSPLHF. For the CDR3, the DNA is TGTGCCAGCAGTGGCCCCCTAGATTCACCCCTCCACTTT.

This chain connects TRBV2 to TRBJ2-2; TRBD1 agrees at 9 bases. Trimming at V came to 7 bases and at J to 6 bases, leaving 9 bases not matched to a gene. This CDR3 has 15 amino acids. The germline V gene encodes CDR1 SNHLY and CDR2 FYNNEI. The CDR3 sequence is CASTLPGTGSGELFF. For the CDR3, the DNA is TGTGCCAGCACCCTGCCCGGGACAGGGTCCGGGGAGCTGTTTTTT.

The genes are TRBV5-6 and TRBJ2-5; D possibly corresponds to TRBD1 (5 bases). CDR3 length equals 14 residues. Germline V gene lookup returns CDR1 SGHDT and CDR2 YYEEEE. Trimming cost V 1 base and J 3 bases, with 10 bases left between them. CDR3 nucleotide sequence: TGTGCCAGCAGCTTGTTAGGCAGGGAAGAGACCCAGTACTTC. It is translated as CASSLLGREETQYF.

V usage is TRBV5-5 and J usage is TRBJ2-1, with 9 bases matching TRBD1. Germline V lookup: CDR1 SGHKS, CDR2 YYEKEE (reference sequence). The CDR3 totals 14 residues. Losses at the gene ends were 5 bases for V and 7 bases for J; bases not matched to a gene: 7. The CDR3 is CASSKKDRGNEQFF. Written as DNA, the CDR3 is TGTGCCAGCAGTAAAAAAGACAGGGGGAATGAGCAGTTCTTC.

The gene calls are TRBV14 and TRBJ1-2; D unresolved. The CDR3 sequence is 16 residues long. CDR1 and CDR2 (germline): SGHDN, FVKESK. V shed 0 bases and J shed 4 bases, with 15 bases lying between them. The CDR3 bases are TGTGCCAGCAGCCAAGATCGGGTACCCGGCTTCTATGGCTACACCTTC. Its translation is CASSQDRVPGFYGYTF.

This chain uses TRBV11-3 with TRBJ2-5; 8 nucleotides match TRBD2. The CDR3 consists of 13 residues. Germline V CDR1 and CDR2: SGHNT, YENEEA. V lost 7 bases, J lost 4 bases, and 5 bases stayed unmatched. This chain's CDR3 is CASKYSGAETQYF. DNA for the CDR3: TGTGCCAGCAAATATAGCGGGGCAGAGACCCAGTACTTC.

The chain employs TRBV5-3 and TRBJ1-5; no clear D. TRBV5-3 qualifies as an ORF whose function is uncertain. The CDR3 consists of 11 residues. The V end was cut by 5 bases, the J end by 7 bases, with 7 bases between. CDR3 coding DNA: TGTGCCAGAAGGGGAGAGCAGCCCCAGCATTTT. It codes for CARRGEQPQHF.

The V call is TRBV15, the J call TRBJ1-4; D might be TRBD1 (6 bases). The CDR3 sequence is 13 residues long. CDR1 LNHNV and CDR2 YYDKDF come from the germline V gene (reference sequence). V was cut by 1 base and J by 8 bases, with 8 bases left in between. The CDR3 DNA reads TGTGCCACCAGCAGAGTCCAGGGGGAAAAACTGTTTTTT. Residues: CATSRVQGEKLFF.

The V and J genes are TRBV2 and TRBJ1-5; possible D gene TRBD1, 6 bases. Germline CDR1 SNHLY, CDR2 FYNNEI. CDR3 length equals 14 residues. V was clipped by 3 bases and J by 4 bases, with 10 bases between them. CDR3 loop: CASSDGTLNQPQHF. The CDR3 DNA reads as TGTGCCAGCAGTGACGGGACACTAAATCAGCCCCAGCATTTT.

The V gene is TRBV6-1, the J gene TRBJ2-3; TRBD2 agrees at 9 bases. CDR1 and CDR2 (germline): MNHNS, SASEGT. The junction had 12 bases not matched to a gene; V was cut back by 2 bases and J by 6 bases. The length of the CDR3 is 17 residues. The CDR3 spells CASSELGGGAAGDTQYF. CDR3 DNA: TGTGCCAGCAGTGAATTGGGCGGGGGGGCCGCCGGGGATACGCAGTATTTT.

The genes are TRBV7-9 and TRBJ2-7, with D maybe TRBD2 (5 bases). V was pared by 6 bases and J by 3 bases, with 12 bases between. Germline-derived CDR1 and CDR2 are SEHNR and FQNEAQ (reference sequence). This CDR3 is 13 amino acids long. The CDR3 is CASSSDGDYEQYF. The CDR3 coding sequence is TGTGCCAGCAGTTCCGACGGGGACTACGAGCAGTACTTC.

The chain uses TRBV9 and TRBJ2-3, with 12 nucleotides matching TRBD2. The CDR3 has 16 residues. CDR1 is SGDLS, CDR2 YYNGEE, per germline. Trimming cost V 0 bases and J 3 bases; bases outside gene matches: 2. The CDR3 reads CASSVDLAGGTDTQYF. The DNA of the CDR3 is TGTGCCAGCAGCGTAGACCTAGCGGGGGGGACAGATACGCAGTATTTT.

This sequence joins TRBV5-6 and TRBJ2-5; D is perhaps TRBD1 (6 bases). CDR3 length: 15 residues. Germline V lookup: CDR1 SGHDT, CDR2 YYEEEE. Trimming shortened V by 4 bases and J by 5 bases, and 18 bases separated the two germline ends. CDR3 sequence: CASSVAQGIAETQYF. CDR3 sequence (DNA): TGTGCCAGCAGCGTAGCACAGGGTATCGCGGAGACCCAGTACTTC.

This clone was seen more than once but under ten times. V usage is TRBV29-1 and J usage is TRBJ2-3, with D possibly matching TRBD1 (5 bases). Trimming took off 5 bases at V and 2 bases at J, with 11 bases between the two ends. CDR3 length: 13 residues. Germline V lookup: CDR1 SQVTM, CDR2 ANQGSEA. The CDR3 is CSVSGQNTDTQYF. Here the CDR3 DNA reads TGCAGCGTTTCCGGACAAAACACAGATACGCAGTATTTT.

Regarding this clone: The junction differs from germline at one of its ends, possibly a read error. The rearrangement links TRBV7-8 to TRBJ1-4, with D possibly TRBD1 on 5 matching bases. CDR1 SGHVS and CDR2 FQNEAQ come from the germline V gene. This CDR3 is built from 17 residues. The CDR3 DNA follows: TGTGCCGGCAGCTTACTACGGAGTCTGGGGCCGGATGAAAAACTGTTTTTT. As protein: CAGSLLRSLGPDEKLFF. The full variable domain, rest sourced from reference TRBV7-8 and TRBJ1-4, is GAGVSQSPRYKVAKRGQDVALRCDPISGHVSLFWYQQALGQGPEFLTYFQNEAQLDKSGLPSDRFFAERPEGSVSTLKIQRTQQEDSAVYLCAGSLLRSLGPDEKLFFGSGTQLSVL.